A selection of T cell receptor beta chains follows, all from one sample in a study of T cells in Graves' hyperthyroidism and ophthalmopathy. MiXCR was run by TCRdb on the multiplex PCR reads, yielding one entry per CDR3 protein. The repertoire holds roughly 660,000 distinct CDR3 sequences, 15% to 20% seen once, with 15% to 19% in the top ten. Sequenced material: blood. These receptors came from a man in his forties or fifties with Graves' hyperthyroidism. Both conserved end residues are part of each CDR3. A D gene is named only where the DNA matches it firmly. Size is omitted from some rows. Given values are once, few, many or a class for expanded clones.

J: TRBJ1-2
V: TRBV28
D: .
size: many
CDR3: CATPSAGSNGYTF
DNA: TGTGCCACTCCTAGTGCCGGGAGCAATGGCTACACCTTC

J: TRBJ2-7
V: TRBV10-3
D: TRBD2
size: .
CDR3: CAISESLGLAEFYEQYF
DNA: TGTGCCATCAGTGAGTCCTTGGGACTAGCGGAATTCTACGAGCAGTACTTC

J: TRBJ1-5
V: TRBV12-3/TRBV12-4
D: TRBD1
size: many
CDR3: CASTGGQGYNQPQHF
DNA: TGTGCCAGCACAGGAGGACAGGGGTACAATCAGCCCCAGCATTTT

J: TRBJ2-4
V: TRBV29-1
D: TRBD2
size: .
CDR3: CSFSGTSSGNIQYF
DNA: TGCAGCTTTAGCGGGACCTCCTCGGGGAACATTCAGTACTTC

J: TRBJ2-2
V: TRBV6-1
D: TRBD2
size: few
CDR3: CAGRLAVNTGELFF
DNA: TGTGCCGGCCGGCTAGCGGTGAACACCGGGGAGCTGTTTTTT

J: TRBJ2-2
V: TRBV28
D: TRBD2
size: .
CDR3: CASSFPPGGSTNTGELFF
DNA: TGTGCCAGCAGTTTTCCCCCGGGCGGGAGCACGAACACCGGGGAGCTGTTTTTT

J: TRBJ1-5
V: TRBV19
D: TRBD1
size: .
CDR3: CASSLRSTGVRQPQHF
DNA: TGTGCCAGTAGTCTTCGGTCGACAGGGGTCAGGCAGCCCCAGCATTTT

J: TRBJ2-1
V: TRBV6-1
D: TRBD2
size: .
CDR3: CASSYEVSSGSNNEQFF
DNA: TGTGCCAGCAGTTACGAGGTGTCTAGCGGGAGCAACAATGAGCAGTTCTTC

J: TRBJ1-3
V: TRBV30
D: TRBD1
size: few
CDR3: CAWSQRQGIDSGNTIYF
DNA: TGTGCCTGGAGTCAAAGACAGGGGATCGACTCTGGAAACACCATATATTTT

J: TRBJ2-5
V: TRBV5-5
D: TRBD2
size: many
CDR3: CASSSTLAGFQETQYF
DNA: TGTGCCAGCAGCTCAACCCTAGCGGGATTCCAAGAGACCCAGTACTTC

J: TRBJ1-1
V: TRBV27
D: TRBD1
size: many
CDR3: CASRQGQSQTEAFF
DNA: TGTGCCAGCAGACAGGGACAGTCACAAACTGAAGCTTTCTTT

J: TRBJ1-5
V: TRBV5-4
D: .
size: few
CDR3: CASSLGQGSQHF
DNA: TGTGCCAGCAGCTTGGGGCAGGGAAGCCAGCATTTT

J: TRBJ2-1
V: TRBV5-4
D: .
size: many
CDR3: CASSYPNYNEQFF
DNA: TGTGCCAGCAGCTACCCGAATTACAATGAGCAGTTCTTC

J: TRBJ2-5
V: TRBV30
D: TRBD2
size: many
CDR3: CAWSATSGKTQYF
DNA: TGTGCCTGGAGTGCCACTAGCGGGAAGACCCAGTACTTC

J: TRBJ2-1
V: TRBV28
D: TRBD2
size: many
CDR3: CASIRRSTSGRRSEQFF
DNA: TGTGCCAGCATCCGCCGTTCGACTAGCGGGAGGCGCAGTGAGCAGTTCTTC

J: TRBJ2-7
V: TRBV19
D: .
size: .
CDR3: CASSIGGTTGYEQYF
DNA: TGTGCCAGTAGTATTGGAGGGACAACGGGCTACGAGCAGTACTTC

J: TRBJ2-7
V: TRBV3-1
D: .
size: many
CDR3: CASSQTNIYSYEQYF
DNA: TGTGCCAGCAGCCAAACGAACATTTACTCCTACGAGCAGTACTTC

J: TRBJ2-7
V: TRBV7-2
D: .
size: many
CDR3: CASSSRAYEQYF
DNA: TGTGCCAGCAGCTCCCGGGCCTACGAGCAGTACTTC

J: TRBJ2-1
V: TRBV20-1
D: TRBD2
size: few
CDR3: CSARVQLAGGNYNEQFF
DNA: TGCAGTGCTAGAGTCCAACTAGCGGGAGGAAACTACAATGAGCAGTTCTTC

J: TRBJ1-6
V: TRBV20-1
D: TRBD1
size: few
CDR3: CSARGATGARGGSPLHF
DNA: TGCAGTGCTAGAGGCGCTACAGGGGCTCGCGGGGGGTCACCCCTCCACTTT

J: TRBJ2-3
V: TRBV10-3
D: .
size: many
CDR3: CAISESGQGGTDTQYF
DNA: TGTGCCATCAGTGAGTCCGGCCAGGGAGGCACAGATACGCAGTATTTT

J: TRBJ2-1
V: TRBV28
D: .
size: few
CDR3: CASRTGISYNEQFF
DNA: TGTGCCAGCAGGACCGGGATCTCCTACAATGAGCAGTTCTTC

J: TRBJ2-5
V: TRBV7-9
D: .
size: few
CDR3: CASSLISLEETQYF
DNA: TGTGCCAGCAGCTTGATCAGCCTTGAAGAGACCCAGTACTTC

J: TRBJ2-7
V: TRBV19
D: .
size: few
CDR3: CASSIGPAGPAYEQYF
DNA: TGTGCCAGTAGTATAGGCCCCGCAGGTCCAGCCTACGAGCAGTACTTC

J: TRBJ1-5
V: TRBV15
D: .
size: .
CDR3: CATSRDLASTYSNQPQHF
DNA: TGTGCCACCAGCAGAGATCTGGCATCAACCTATAGCAATCAGCCCCAGCATTTT

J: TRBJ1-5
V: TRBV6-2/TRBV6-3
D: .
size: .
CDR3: CASISAEGDNNQPQHF
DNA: TGTGCCAGCATTTCCGCTGAGGGCGACAACAATCAGCCCCAGCATTTT

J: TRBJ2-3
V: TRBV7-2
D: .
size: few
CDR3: CASSLSQGLIRSDTQYF
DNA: TGTGCCAGCAGCTTAAGCCAGGGCCTTATACGGTCAGATACGCAGTATTTT

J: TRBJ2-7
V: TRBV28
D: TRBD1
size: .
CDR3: CASRSGQSYEQYF
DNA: TGTGCCAGCAGATCGGGACAGTCCTACGAGCAGTACTTC

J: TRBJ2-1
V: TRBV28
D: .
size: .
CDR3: CASSGTFEQFF
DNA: TGTGCCAGCAGTGGGACTTTTGAGCAGTTCTTC

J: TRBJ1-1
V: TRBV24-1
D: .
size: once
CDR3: CATSDPNTGNTEAFF
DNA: TGTGCCACCAGTGACCCCAATACTGGGAACACTGAAGCTTTCTTT

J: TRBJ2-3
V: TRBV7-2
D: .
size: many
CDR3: CASSIGVTRTDTQYF
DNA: TGTGCCAGCAGCATAGGGGTCACGCGAACAGATACGCAGTATTTT

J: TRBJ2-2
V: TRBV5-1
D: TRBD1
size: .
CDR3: CASSRDRGYTGELFF
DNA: TGCGCCAGCAGCCGGGACAGGGGGTACACCGGGGAGCTGTTTTTT

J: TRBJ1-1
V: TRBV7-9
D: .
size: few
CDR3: CASSSLKGLSETEAFF
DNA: TGTGCCAGCAGCTCACTGAAGGGACTGTCGGAAACTGAAGCTTTCTTT

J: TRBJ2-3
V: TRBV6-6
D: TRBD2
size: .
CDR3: CASSYSKTSGPTDTQYF
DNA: TGTGCCAGCAGCTACTCCAAGACTAGCGGGCCCACAGATACGCAGTATTTT

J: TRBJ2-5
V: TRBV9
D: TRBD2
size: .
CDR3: CAGSGGLQETQYF
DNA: TGTGCCGGCAGCGGGGGACTGCAAGAGACCCAGTACTTC

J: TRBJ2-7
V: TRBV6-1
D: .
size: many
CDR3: CASSFEAPLRVSYEQYF
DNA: TGTGCCAGCAGTTTTGAGGCCCCTCTTAGGGTCTCCTACGAGCAGTACTTC

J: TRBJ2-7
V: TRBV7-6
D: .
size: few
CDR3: CASTEGGRERSYEQYF
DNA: TGTGCCAGCACCGAGGGGGGGCGAGAGCGCTCCTACGAGCAGTACTTC

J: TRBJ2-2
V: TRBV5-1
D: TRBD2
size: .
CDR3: CASSSTSGRSGELFF
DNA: TGCGCCAGCAGCTCGACTAGCGGGAGGTCCGGGGAGCTGTTTTTT

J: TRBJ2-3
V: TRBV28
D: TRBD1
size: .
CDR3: CASRPRDRGKADTQYF
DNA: TGTGCCAGCAGACCTCGAGACAGGGGTAAGGCAGATACGCAGTATTTT

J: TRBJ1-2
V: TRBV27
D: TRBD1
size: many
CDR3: CASSPERGLGYTF
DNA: TGTGCCAGCAGTCCAGAAAGGGGGCTTGGCTACACCTTC

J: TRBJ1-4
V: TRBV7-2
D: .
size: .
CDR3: CASSLGGFGHEKLFF
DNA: TGTGCCAGCAGCCTAGGGGGGTTCGGTCATGAAAAACTGTTTTTT

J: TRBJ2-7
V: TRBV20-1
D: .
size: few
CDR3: CSAQPNRDYEQYF
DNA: TGCAGTGCTCAACCAAACCGGGACTACGAGCAGTACTTC

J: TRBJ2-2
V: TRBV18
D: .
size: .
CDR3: CASSRLMDTGELFF
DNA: TGTGCCAGCTCACGGCTTATGGACACCGGGGAGCTGTTTTTT

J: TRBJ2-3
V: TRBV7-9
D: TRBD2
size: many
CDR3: CASRWGLAGGEAADTQYF
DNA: TGTGCCAGCAGATGGGGACTAGCGGGAGGTGAGGCCGCAGATACGCAGTATTTT

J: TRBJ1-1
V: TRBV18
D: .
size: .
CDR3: CASSRRVSSTEAFF
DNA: TGTGCCAGCTCACGCAGGGTTTCGAGCACTGAAGCTTTCTTT

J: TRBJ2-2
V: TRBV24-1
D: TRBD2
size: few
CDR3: CATRGPSGLAGGNTGELFF
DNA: TGTGCCACCAGGGGACCTTCGGGACTAGCGGGAGGAAACACCGGGGAGCTGTTTTTT

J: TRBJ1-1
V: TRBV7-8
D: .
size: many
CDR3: CASSLALGGGGRTEAFF
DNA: TGTGCCAGCAGCTTAGCGTTGGGGGGTGGAGGGAGGACTGAAGCTTTCTTT

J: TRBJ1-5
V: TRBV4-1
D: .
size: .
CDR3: CASSLGAVEGGNQPQHF
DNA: TGCGCCAGCAGCCTCGGAGCCGTGGAGGGAGGGAATCAGCCCCAGCATTTT

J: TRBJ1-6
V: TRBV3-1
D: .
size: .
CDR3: CASSSGGDNSPLHF
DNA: TGTGCCAGCAGCTCCGGTGGGGATAATTCACCCCTCCACTTT

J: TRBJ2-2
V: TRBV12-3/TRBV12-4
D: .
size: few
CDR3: CASSLAGAYGELFF
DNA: TGTGCCAGCAGTTTAGCGGGGGCGTACGGGGAGCTGTTTTTT